The 31 T cell receptor beta chains listed next were all sequenced from one sample in a study of cytomegalovirus exposure and HLA in healthy donors. The PCR ran on 60 Vbeta and 13 Jbeta primers. TCRdb's copy holds only in-frame clones and misses some; the assay was immunoSEQ multiplex PCR. Counted here are about 160,000 clones, around 80% occurring once; the ten biggest clones make up about 1.5%. Sequenced: PBMCs. The receptor set was obtained from a male donor in good health and CMV-seronegative.

V usage is TRBV29-1 and J usage is TRBJ2-3; D is perhaps TRBD2 (5 bases). Trimming stripped 3 bases from V and 1 base from J, with 8 bases between. Per the germline V gene, CDR1 is SQVTM and CDR2 is ANQGSEA. This CDR3 contains 13 residues. The CDR3 region is CSVERAGTDTQYF. The CDR3 nucleotides are TGCAGCGTTGAGAGGGCCGGCACAGATACGCAGTATTTT.

The gene calls are TRBV21-1 and TRBJ1-5. TRBV21-1 is recorded as a pseudogene. There are 9 residues in the CDR3. Written as DNA, the CDR3 is TGTGCCCCCGCGCAGCCCCAGCATTTT. The encoded protein is CAPAQPQHF.

A few counts support this clone. This sequence joins TRBV27 and TRBJ2-7; 9 positions agree with TRBD1. The germline gives CDR1 MNHEY, CDR2 SMNVEV (reference sequence). The CDR3 has 12 residues. V was pared by 6 bases and J by 7 bases, with 4 bases of the junction left unmatched. The CDR3 spells CASRSTGGEQYF. The CDR3 coding sequence is TGTGCCAGCAGGTCGACAGGGGGGGAGCAGTACTTC.

A note on this clone: Other nucleotide sequences in the sample specify the same CDR3. The chain has TRBV18 and TRBJ2-7; 9 bases agree with TRBD2. The CDR3 consists of 18 residues. Germline V gene lookup returns CDR1 KGHSH and CDR2 LQKENI. V shed 4 bases, J shed 4 bases, and the junction held 17 bases outside the gene matches. In DNA form, the CDR3 reads TGTGCCAGCTCACGGGGTAGCGGGGGCCACCCGACCCTATACGAGCAGTACTTC. Translation gives CASSRGSGGHPTLYEQYF. The full variable domain, completed using reference TRBV18 and TRBJ2-7, is NAGVMQNPRHLVRRRGQEARLRCSPMKGHSHVYWYRQLPEEGLKFMVYLQKENIIDESGMPKERFSAEFPKEGPSILRIQQVVRGDSAAYFCASSRGSGGHPTLYEQYFGPGTRLTVT.

This rearrangement joins TRBV7-8 to TRBJ2-7; D unresolved. The CDR3 runs 13 residues. Trimming cost V 4 bases and J 3 bases, with 10 bases left between them. Per germline, CDR1 SGHVS and CDR2 FQNEAQ. CDR3 amino acids: CASSSGSGYEQYF. The CDR3 nucleotides read TGTGCCAGCAGCTCCGGCTCGGGCTACGAGCAGTACTTC. Filled out from reference TRBV7-8 and TRBJ2-7, the complete variable domain reads GAGVSQSPRYKVAKRGQDVALRCDPISGHVSLFWYQQALGQGPEFLTYFQNEAQLDKSGLPSDRFFAERPEGSVSTLKIQRTQQEDSAVYLCASSSGSGYEQYFGPGTRLTVT.

This clone is a singleton in its sample. The gene calls are TRBV19 and TRBJ1-1, with a tentative D call TRBD1 (6 bases). CDR1 and CDR2 from the germline V gene are LNHDA and SQIVND (reference sequence). The V end was cut by 3 bases, the J end by 1 base, with 9 bases between. The CDR3 has 14 residues. CDR3 in DNA: TGTGCCAGTAGTATCAGAGGGGGGAACACTGAAGCTTTCTTT. This encodes CASSIRGGNTEAFF.

The chain has TRBV28 and TRBJ2-1; 12 nucleotides line up with TRBD2. This CDR3 comprises 15 residues. V gave up 6 bases and J gave up 4 bases; unmatched junction bases: 4. Germline V gene data show CDR1 as MDHEN and CDR2 as SYDVKM. In nucleotides, the CDR3 is TGTGCCAGCAGCTCCGGGACTAGCGGGTACAATGAGCAGTTCTTC. It yields the protein CASSSGTSGYNEQFF.

The rearrangement links TRBV18 to TRBJ1-1, with a possible D match to TRBD1 (6 bases). There are 12 residues in the CDR3. V lost 11 bases to trimming and J lost 4 bases, with 14 bases between them. Looked up from germline, CDR1 is KGHSH and CDR2 is LQKENI. The CDR3 bases are TGTGCCGCAAAGGGGGGGGGCACTGAAGCTTTCTTT. Translating gives CAAKGGGTEAFF.

CDR3 protein: CASSLVGLADYNEQFF. Written as DNA, the CDR3 is TGTGCCAGCAGCTTAGTAGGACTAGCGGACTACAATGAGCAGTTCTTC. The V call is TRBV7-2, the J call TRBJ2-1; 10 bases agree with TRBD2. From germline, CDR1 is SGHTA and CDR2 FQGNSA. The CDR3 length is 16 residues. V was pared by 1 base and J by 3 bases, with 3 bases of the junction left unmatched.

The J gene is TRBJ2-5, the V gene TRBV11-2, with D tentatively TRBD1 (5 bases). Germline CDR1 reads SGHAT; CDR2 reads FQNNGV. Trimming left V 3 bases short and J 3 bases short, with 8 bases between. The CDR3 has 13 amino acids. CDR3 bases: TGTGCCAGCAGCTTCCAGGGTGAAGAGACCCAGTACTTC. This gives the protein CASSFQGEETQYF.

J is TRBJ2-4 and V is TRBV1; the table's TRBD2 call for D was not verified on the DNA. TRBV1 is designated a pseudogene. The CDR3 consists of 17 residues. CDR3 in amino acids: CTSSQIVIGGSKNIQYF. CDR3 bases: TGCACCAGCAGCCAAATAGTAATAGGCGGGAGCAAAAACATTCAGTACTTC.

On this clone itself: At one end, the junction sequence differs from germline, possibly due to a read error. The chain combines TRBV19 with TRBJ2-7, with 7 bases aligning to TRBD1. Germline V CDR1 and CDR2: LNHDA, SQIVND (reference sequence). This CDR3 spans 14 amino acids. The CDR3 DNA reads as TGTGCCAGGAGTAACGGGACAGCCTCCTACGAGCAGTACTTC. It encodes CARSNGTASYEQYF.

V gene TRBV6-5 combines with J gene TRBJ1-1, with TRBD1 matching over 9 bases. The CDR3 runs to 15 residues. Germline CDR1 is MNHEY and CDR2 is SVGAGI. The V and J ends lost 0 bases and 6 bases, in that order; junction bases with no gene match: 5. Here the CDR3 DNA reads TGTGCCAGCAGTTACTCAGGGACAGGGAGGGCTGAAGCTTTCTTT. Protein: CASSYSGTGRAEAFF.

The CDR3 region is CASSFAGGREQYF. CDR3 in DNA: TGTGCCAGCAGCTTTGCGGGCGGGCGCGAGCAGTACTTC. This chain connects TRBV7-2 to TRBJ2-7; perhaps TRBD2 as D (5 bases). Germline CDR1 SGHTA, CDR2 FQGNSA. The length of the CDR3 is 13 residues. The germline V and J ends were trimmed by 3 bases and 6 bases, with 12 bases remaining between them.

The rearrangement links TRBV4-3 to TRBJ2-7, with 8 bases aligning to TRBD2. The CDR3 loop spans 16 amino acids. Germline V lookup: CDR1 LGHNA, CDR2 YSLEER. Trimming removed 0 bases from V and 2 bases from J; junction bases left unmatched: 6. CDR3 sequence (DNA): TGCGCCAGCAGCCAAGATGGAAGAGCGGGGGCCTACGAGCAGTACTTC. This codes for CASSQDGRAGAYEQYF.

V usage is TRBV2 and J usage is TRBJ2-3; 11 positions match TRBD2. The ends lost 5 bases at V and 4 bases at J; junction bases unmatched: 8. The CDR3 extends over 16 amino acids. Germline V CDR1 and CDR2: SNHLY, FYNNEI. CDR3 DNA: TGTGCCAGCAGTCCCAAACTAGCGGGAGTGGCAGATACGCAGTATTTT. Protein sequence: CASSPKLAGVADTQYF.

The J gene is TRBJ1-2, the V gene TRBV10-3; 9 positions match TRBD1. Germline V gives CDR1 ENHRY, CDR2 SYGVKD. CDR3 length: 14 residues. Trimming took 5 bases from V and 6 from J; bases not matched to a gene: 7. The CDR3: CAISTSTGGDGYTF. CDR3 in DNA: TGTGCCATCAGTACCTCAACAGGGGGCGATGGCTACACCTTC.

The chain carries TRBV7-9 and TRBJ1-6, with no clear D. Germline values: CDR1 SEHNR, CDR2 FQNEAQ (reference sequence). The length of the CDR3 is 14 residues. V was shortened by 4 bases and J by 11 bases, with 15 bases between the two germline ends. Written as DNA, the CDR3 is TGTGCCAGCAGCTCTACCGACATCCGGACACCCCTCCACTTT. Its protein is CASSSTDIRTPLHF.

The gene calls are TRBV11-2 and TRBJ2-3; 7 bases map to TRBD1. The CDR3 sequence is 15 residues long. V lost 6 bases and J lost 2; bases outside the gene matches: 8. Germline CDR1 and CDR2: SGHAT and FQNNGV. The DNA of the CDR3 is TGTGCCAGCAGTACCCGACAGGGATTCACAGATACGCAGTATTTT. Protein: CASSTRQGFTDTQYF.

This rearrangement joins TRBV2 to TRBJ1-2; 11 bases fit TRBD1. The CDR3 length is 15 residues. From germline, CDR1 is SNHLY and CDR2 FYNNEI. With V trimmed by 4 bases and J by 5 bases, 6 bases remained unmatched. DNA of the CDR3: TGTGCCAGCAGTGGCTCCGGGACAGGGGGTTATGGCTACACCTTC. It yields the protein CASSGSGTGGYGYTF.

This chain connects TRBV7-3 to TRBJ2-7, with 7 bases lining up with TRBD1. The CDR3 extends over 15 amino acids. The trim removed 6 bases at V and 4 bases at J, leaving 12 bases unmatched. Per germline, CDR1 SGHTA and CDR2 FQGTGA. In DNA, the CDR3 is TGTGCCAGCAGTCAACGGCCAACAGGGGTATACGAGCAGTACTTC. Its protein product is CASSQRPTGVYEQYF.

The chain has TRBV2 and TRBJ2-7; D remains ambiguous. Trimming pared 2 bases from V and 4 bases from J, leaving 6 bases between. Germline values: CDR1 SNHLY, CDR2 FYNNEI. The CDR3 spans 12 residues. The CDR3 nucleotides read TGTGCCAGCAGTGAAATCAGGTACGAGCAGTACTTC. It is translated as CASSEIRYEQYF.

This clone has a single count. This chain uses TRBV4-3 with TRBJ1-5; maybe TRBD1 (5 bases). The CDR3 is 15 amino acids. Germline-derived CDR1 and CDR2 are LGHNA and YSLEER. Trimming removed 0 bases from V and 6 bases from J, with 12 bases in between. The CDR3, as DNA: TGCGCCAGCAGCCAAGATCCCGATGGGGCTCAGCCCCAGCATTTT. It translates to CASSQDPDGAQPQHF.

There are a few counts of this clone. V is TRBV5-6 and J is TRBJ1-2, with 12 bases lining up with TRBD1. CDR1 and CDR2 from the germline V gene are SGHDT and YYEEEE. This CDR3 contains 15 residues. The V and J ends lost 4 bases and 4 bases, in that order; junction bases with no gene match: 5. CDR3 sequence reads: CASSRGQGASYGYTF. CDR3 coding DNA: TGTGCCAGCAGCCGGGGACAGGGGGCTAGCTATGGCTACACCTTC.

The V call is TRBV19, the J call TRBJ1-2; TRBD1 agrees at 9 bases. With 4 bases clipped from V and 6 bases from J, the junction kept 12 bases outside the gene matches. The CDR3 has 16 residues. CDR1 LNHDA and CDR2 SQIVND come from the germline V gene (reference sequence). The CDR3 DNA reads as TGTGCCAGTAGTACCATCCCGGGACAGGGAGCACATGGCTACACCTTC. Amino acids: CASSTIPGQGAHGYTF.

This chain joins TRBV25-1 and TRBJ2-5; 14 bases line up with TRBD2. Germline assignment: CDR1 MGHDK and CDR2 SYGVNS. V lost 1 base to trimming and J lost 6 bases; unmatched junction nucleotides: 10. This CDR3 is built from 18 residues. CDR3 sequence: CASSEWGLAGEKMKTQYF. For the CDR3, the DNA is TGTGCCAGCAGTGAATGGGGACTAGCGGGGGAGAAAATGAAGACCCAGTACTTC. The whole variable domain, filled in from reference TRBV25-1 and TRBJ2-5, reads EADIYQTPRYLVIGTGKKITLECSQTMGHDKMYWYQQDPGMELHLIHYSYGVNSTEKGDLSSESTVSRIRTEHFPLTLESARPSHTSQYLCASSEWGLAGEKMKTQYFGPGTRLLVL.

In DNA form, the CDR3 reads TGTGCCAGCACCAGGACAGGGGGCCTCCGAGGCTACACCTTC. This encodes CASTRTGGLRGYTF. The genes are TRBV11-2 and TRBJ1-2, with 11 bases lining up with TRBD1. CDR3 length equals 14 residues. Germline V gives CDR1 SGHAT, CDR2 FQNNGV. J was trimmed by 8 bases and V by 7 bases; bases with no gene match: 9.

This sequence joins TRBV5-1 and TRBJ1-3, with D hard to call. Germline V gene sequence: CDR1 SGHRS, CDR2 YFSETQ. CDR3 length: 15 residues. The V gene lost 0 bases and the J gene lost 0 bases, with 7 bases spanning the gap. CDR3 loop: CASSLGADSGNTIYF. CDR3 bases: TGCGCCAGCAGCTTGGGGGCCGACTCTGGAAACACCATATATTTT.

The chain joins TRBV19 to TRBJ1-3; TRBD1 might be the D (5 bases). Germline loops: CDR1 LNHDA, CDR2 SQIVND (reference sequence). This CDR3 has 17 residues. V was clipped by 5 bases and J by 0 bases, with 17 bases between them. This chain's CDR3 is CASSWGLRRNSGNTIYF. CDR3 DNA: TGTGCCAGTAGTTGGGGCCTTAGGAGAAACTCTGGAAACACCATATATTTT.

The CDR3 bases are TGCGCCAGCAGCCAAGAACCGGGACAGGGAAATCAGCCCCAGCATTTT. Translating it yields CASSQEPGQGNQPQHF. This chain joins TRBV4-3 and TRBJ1-5; 9 bases are shared with TRBD1. The germline V gene encodes CDR1 LGHNA and CDR2 YSLEER. With V trimmed by 0 bases and J by 4 bases, 4 bases remained unmatched. This CDR3 is 16 amino acids long.

The V and J genes are TRBV5-1 and TRBJ1-1, with TRBD1 matching 9 bases. V trimming: 4 bases; J trimming: 3 bases; junction bases outside the gene matches: 4. The CDR3 totals 14 residues. CDR1 is SGHRS, CDR2 YFSETQ, per germline. Here the CDR3 DNA reads TGCGCCAGCAGCCCTCGGGACAGGGACACTGAAGCTTTCTTT. Protein sequence: CASSPRDRDTEAFF.